This T cell receptor (beta chain) comes out of a study of siplizumab effects on memory and regulatory T cells. General study points: Proof of suppressive function in proliferating Tregs from siplizumab cultures was not established. Siplizumab caused a significant drop in alloreactive sequences traceable to unstimulated CD4+ memory cells.

Note on this clone: Its antigen remains unidentified.

TCRdb keeps only in-frame clones here, not all; method: immunoSEQ multiplex PCR. Seen here are fewer than 85,000 clones, 95% observed once, and the top ten hold 15% to 20%. The CDR3 has 16 residues. V shed 1 base, J shed 2 bases, and the junction held 7 bases outside the gene matches. Per germline, CDR1 SGHAT and CDR2 FQNNGV. This TCR was recovered from a human donor in good health. The material sequenced was CD8+ T cells sorted from blood. The J gene is TRBJ2-7, the V gene TRBV11-2; 8 bases fit TRBD1. CDR3 protein: CASSLVIRGQAYEQYF. CDR3 coding DNA: TGTGCCAGCAGCTTAGTAATTCGGGGACAGGCCTACGAGCAGTACTTC.